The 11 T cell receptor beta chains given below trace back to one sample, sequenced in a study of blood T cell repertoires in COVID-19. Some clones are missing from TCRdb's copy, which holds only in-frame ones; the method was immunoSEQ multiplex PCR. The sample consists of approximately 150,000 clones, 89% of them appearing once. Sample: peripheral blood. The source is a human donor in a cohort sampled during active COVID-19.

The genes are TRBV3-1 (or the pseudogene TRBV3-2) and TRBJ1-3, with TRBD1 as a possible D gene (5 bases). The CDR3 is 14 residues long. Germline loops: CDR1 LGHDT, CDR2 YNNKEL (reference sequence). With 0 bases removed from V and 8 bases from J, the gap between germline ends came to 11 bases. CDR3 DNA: TGTGCCAGCAGCCAAGATCTAGCGGGGGACACCATATATTTT. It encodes CASSQDLAGDTIYF.

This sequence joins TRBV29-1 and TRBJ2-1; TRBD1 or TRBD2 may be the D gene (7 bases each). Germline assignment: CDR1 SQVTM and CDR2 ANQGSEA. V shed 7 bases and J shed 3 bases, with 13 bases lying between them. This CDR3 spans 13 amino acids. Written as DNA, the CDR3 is TGCAGCGGGGGGGGACAGAGCTACAATGAGCAGTTCTTC. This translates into CSGGGQSYNEQFF.

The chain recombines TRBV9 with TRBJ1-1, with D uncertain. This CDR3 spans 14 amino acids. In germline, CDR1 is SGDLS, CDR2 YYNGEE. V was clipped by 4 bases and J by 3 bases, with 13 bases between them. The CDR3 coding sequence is TGTGCCAGCAGCCCCCAGACCGGGGACACTGAAGCTTTCTTT. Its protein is CASSPQTGDTEAFF.

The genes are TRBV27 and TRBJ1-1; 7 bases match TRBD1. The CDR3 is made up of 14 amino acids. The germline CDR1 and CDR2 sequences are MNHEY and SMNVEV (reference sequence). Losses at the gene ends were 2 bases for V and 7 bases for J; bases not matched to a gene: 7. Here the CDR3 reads CASSLAGQLREAFF. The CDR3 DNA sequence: TGTGCCAGCAGTTTAGCGGGACAGTTACGTGAAGCTTTCTTT.

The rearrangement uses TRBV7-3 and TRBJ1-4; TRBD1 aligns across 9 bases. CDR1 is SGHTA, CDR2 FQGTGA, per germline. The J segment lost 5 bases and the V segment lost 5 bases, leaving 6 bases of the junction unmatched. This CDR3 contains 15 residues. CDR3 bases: TGTGCCAGCAGCGCCACCGGGACAGGGAATGAAAAACTGTTTTTT. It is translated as CASSATGTGNEKLFF.

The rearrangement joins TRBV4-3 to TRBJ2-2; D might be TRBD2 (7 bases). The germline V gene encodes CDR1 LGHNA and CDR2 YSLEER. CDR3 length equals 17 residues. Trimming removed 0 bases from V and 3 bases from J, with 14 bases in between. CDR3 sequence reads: CASSQDGGGKYTGELFF. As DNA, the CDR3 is TGCGCCAGCAGCCAAGATGGCGGGGGCAAGTACACCGGGGAGCTGTTTTTT.

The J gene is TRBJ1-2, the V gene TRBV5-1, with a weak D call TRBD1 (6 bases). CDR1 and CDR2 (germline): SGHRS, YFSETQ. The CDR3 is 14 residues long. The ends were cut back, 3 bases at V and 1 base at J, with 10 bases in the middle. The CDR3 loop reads CASSSSGVNYGYTF. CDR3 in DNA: TGCGCCAGCAGCTCGTCAGGGGTTAACTATGGCTACACCTTC. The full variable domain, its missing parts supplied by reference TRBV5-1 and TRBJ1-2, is KAGVTQTPRYLIKTRGQQVTLSCSPISGHRSVSWYQQTPGQGLQFLFEYFSETQRNKGNFPGRFSGRQFSNSRSEMNVSTLELGDSALYLCASSSSGVNYGYTFGSGTRLTVV.

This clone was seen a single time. CDR3 DNA: TGTGCCAGCAGCTCCCCTACTAGCGGGGGGGCAACAGATACGCAGTATTTT. It translates to CASSSPTSGGATDTQYF. The genes are TRBV7-2 and TRBJ2-3; 13 bases are shared with TRBD2. Germline V gives CDR1 SGHTA, CDR2 FQGNSA. The junction had 7 bases not matched to a gene; V was cut back by 4 bases and J by 3 bases. This CDR3 region has 17 residues.

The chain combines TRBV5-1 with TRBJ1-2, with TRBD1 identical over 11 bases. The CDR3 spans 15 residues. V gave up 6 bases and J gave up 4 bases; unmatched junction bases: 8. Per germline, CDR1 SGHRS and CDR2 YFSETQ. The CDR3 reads CASNRRTGGIYGYTF. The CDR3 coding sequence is TGCGCCAGCAACCGTAGGACAGGGGGCATCTATGGCTACACCTTC.

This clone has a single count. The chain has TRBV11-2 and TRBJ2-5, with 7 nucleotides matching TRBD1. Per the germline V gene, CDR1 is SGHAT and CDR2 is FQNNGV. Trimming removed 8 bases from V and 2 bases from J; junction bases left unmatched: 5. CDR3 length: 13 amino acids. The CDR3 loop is CASGQAGQETQYF. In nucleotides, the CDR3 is TGTGCCAGCGGACAGGCAGGACAAGAGACCCAGTACTTC.

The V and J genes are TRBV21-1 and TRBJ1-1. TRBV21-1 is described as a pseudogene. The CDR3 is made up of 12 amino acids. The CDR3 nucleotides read TGTGCCAGCATTTCCCCGGGAGCTGAAGCTTTCTTT. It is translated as CASISPGAEAFF.